This record covers a single T cell receptor (beta chain). Its antigen remains unknown. The data were taken from a study of blood T cells in healthy people across ages. The study, taken as a whole, reports: Among long-lived donors, naive CD4+ cells were more numerous and diversity higher than in aged donors.

Trimming left V 2 bases short and J 6 bases short, with 18 bases between. The germline V gene encodes CDR1 MNHNS and CDR2 SASEGT. This CDR3 contains 16 residues. A second 7 to 11 cycle PCR used barcoded and J-beta primers. MiXCR was run by TCRdb on the 5' RACE reads, yielding one entry per CDR3 protein. The profile covers about 780,000 distinct CDR3 sequences, with 20% to 30% appearing a single time and approximately 2.9% taken by the ten largest. These data were also reused for a study on T cells of mothers and their children.

Material: blood. The origin of this receptor is a boy younger than 18 in good health. V is TRBV6-1 and J is TRBJ2-3; weak D call: TRBD2 (6 bases). The CDR3 loop reads CASSEYPTGGLDTQYF. CDR3 DNA: TGTGCCAGCAGTGAATATCCAACCGGGGGTTTGGATACGCAGTATTTT.